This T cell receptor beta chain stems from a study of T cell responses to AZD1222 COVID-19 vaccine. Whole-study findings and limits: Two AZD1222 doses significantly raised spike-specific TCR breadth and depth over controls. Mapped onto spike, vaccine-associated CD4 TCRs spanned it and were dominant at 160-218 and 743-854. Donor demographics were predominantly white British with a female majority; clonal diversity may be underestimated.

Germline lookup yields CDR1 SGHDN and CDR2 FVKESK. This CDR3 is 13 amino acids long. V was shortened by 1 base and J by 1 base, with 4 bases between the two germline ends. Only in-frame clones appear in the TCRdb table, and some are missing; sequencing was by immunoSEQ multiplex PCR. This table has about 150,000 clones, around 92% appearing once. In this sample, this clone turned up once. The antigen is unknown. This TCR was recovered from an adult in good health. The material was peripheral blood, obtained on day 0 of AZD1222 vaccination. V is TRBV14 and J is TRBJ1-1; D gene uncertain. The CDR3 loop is CASSQVWNTEAFF. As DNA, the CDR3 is TGTGCCAGCAGCCAAGTGTGGAACACTGAAGCTTTCTTT.